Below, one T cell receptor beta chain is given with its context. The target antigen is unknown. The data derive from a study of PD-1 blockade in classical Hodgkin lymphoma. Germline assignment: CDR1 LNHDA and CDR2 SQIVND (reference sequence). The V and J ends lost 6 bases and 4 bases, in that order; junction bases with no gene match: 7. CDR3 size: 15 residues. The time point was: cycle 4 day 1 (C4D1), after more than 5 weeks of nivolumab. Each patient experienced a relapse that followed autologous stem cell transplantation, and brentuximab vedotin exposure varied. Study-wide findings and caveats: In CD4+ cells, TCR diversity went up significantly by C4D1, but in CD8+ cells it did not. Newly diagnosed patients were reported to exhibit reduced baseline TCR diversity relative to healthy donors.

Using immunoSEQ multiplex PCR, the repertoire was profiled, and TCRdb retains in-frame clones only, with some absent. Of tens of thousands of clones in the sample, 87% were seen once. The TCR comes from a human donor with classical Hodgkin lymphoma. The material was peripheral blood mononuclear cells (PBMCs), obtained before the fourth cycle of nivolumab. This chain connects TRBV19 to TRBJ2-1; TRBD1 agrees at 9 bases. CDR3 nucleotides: TGTGCCAGTAGCGATGACAGGGGGACGTACAATGAGCAGTTCTTC. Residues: CASSDDRGTYNEQFF.